What follows are 32 T cell receptor beta chains derived from one specimen sequenced in a study of metastatic and nonmetastatic thyroid tumors (dated by TCRdb to about 2020). No treatment had been received by any patient before thyroid surgery. The library relied on PCR. Sequenced using an Illumina HiSeq 4000. TCRdb redid the processing of the public reads, applying fastp at Q25 and MiXCR, and retained in-frame beta chains. For this sample the table gives some 69,000 clones, of which approximately 15% were detected only once. The top ten hold approximately 7% of the sample. Material for sequencing was blood. The receptor source for this set is a male donor with papillary thyroid cancer or a benign thyroid nodule (not recorded which). Some clones in this sample may be carry-over from other donors' samples.

This clone came up many times. The genes are TRBV20-1 and TRBJ2-3; 11 nucleotides align to TRBD2. Germline V gene sequence: CDR1 DFQATT, CDR2 SNEGSKA (reference sequence). This CDR3 is 16 amino acids long. V lost 6 bases and J lost 4; bases outside the gene matches: 12. The CDR3 bases are TGCAGTGCCCACCCACCGACTAGCGGGATGGCAGATACGCAGTATTTT. Amino acids: CSAHPPTSGMADTQYF.

This clone came up many times. The chain employs TRBV3-1 and TRBJ1-4; TRBD1 matches at 7 bases. V was pared by 5 bases and J by 7 bases, with 7 bases of the junction left unmatched. Germline-derived CDR1 and CDR2 are LGHDT and YNNKEL (reference sequence). The CDR3 has 14 residues. CDR3 amino acids: CASSWGQKSEKLFF. As DNA, the CDR3 is TGTGCCAGCAGCTGGGGACAGAAGAGTGAAAAACTGTTTTTT.

Turning to this clone: Relative to the germline gene, one junction end is altered; a read error may explain this. The chain is built from TRBV19 and TRBJ1-2, with a possible D match to TRBD1 (6 bases). CDR3 size: 13 residues. CDR1 is LNHDA, CDR2 SQIVND, per germline (reference sequence). CDR3 in amino acids: CASSNRAGDGYTF. CDR3 bases: TGTGCCAGTAGTAATCGGGCAGGGGATGGATACACCTTC. Looking up the rest from reference TRBV19 and TRBJ1-2 gives the full variable domain: DGGITQSPKYLFRKEGQNVTLSCEQNLNHDAMYWYRQDPGQGLRLIYYSQIVNDFQKGDIAEGYSVSREKKESFPLTVTSAQKNPTAFYLCASSNRAGDGYTFGSGTRLTVV.

This clone was seen at least ten times. The chain has TRBV6-4 and TRBJ2-1, with 7 nucleotides matching TRBD2. Germline trimming cut 4 bases from V and 8 bases from J; bases unmatched to any gene: 5. The CDR3 length is 13 residues. Germline CDR1 MRHNA, CDR2 SNTAGT. Here the CDR3 reads CASSATGGYEQFF. The DNA for the CDR3 is TGTGCCAGCAGTGCCACGGGAGGCTATGAGCAGTTCTTC.

The chain joins TRBV27 to TRBJ2-7; no definite D call. This CDR3 region has 15 residues. Trimming took off 4 bases at V and 1 base at J, with 14 bases between the two ends. CDR1 is MNHEY, CDR2 SMNVEV, per germline (reference sequence). CDR3 nucleotide sequence: TGTGCCAGCAGTTCCCTCGCGGCCGGATCCTACGAGCAGTACTTC. Translated: CASSSLAAGSYEQYF.

Points on this clone: Just one base apart from a much larger clone, this may be a read error. The rearrangement uses TRBV12-5 and TRBJ1-2; D remains unclear. V was clipped by 4 bases and J by 9 bases, with 15 bases between them. The CDR3 consists of 13 residues. Germline values: CDR1 LGHNT, CDR2 FRNRAP. The CDR3 DNA is TGTGCTAGTGGTTCCCAGACTGATTATTGCTACACCTTC. Translating it yields CASGSQTDYCYTF. Drawing the rest from reference TRBV12-5 and TRBJ1-2, the complete variable domain is DARVTQTPRHKVTEMGQEVTMRCQPILGHNTVFWYRQTMMQGLELLAYFRNRAPLDDSGMPKDRFSAEMPDATLATLKIQPSEPRDSAVYFCASGSQTDYCYTFGSGTRLTVV.

This clone was seen ten or more times. The chain joins TRBV10-3 to TRBJ2-3, with a possible D match to TRBD1 (6 bases). V was cut by 2 bases and J by 6 bases, with 15 bases left in between. From germline, CDR1 is ENHRY and CDR2 SYGVKD. The CDR3 sequence is 15 residues long. DNA for the CDR3: TGTGCCATCAGTGAGGTCAGGGGAAGTAAGGATACGCAGTATTTT. As protein: CAISEVRGSKDTQYF.

This clone was seen at least ten times. V gene TRBV6-2 or TRBV6-3 combines with J gene TRBJ2-7, with a weak D call TRBD1 (6 bases). Between the trimmed V and J ends, which lost 5 bases and 0 bases, there was a span of 11 bases. CDR1 and CDR2 from the germline V gene are MNHEY and SVGEGT. The CDR3 is 14 amino acids. The CDR3: CASSLWTDSYEQYF. The DNA of the CDR3 is TGTGCCAGCAGTCTCTGGACAGACTCCTACGAGCAGTACTTC.

This clone was seen many times. The chain recombines TRBV5-1 with TRBJ2-2; 7 positions match TRBD1. Germline assignment: CDR1 SGHRS and CDR2 YFSETQ. V shed 4 bases, J shed 0 bases, and the junction held 3 bases outside the gene matches. This CDR3 has 15 residues. The CDR3 reads CASSATGANTGELFF. The CDR3 region has the DNA TGCGCCAGCAGCGCAACAGGGGCGAACACCGGGGAGCTGTTTTTT.

This clone was counted many times. Other nucleotide sequences in the sample specify the same CDR3. The chain carries TRBV11-2 and TRBJ2-3; no clear D gene. The CDR3 has 14 amino acids. The germline V gene has CDR1 SGHAT and CDR2 FQNNGV. V lost 5 bases and J 5 bases, leaving 14 bases between the germline ends. The CDR3 protein is CASSGLALGDTQYF. In DNA, the CDR3 is TGTGCCAGCAGCGGCCTCGCGTTGGGAGATACGCAGTATTTT. The full variable domain, its missing parts supplied by reference TRBV11-2 and TRBJ2-3, is EAGVAQSPRYKIIEKRQSVAFWCNPISGHATLYWYQQILGQGPKLLIQFQNNGVVDDSQLPKDRFSAERLKGVDSTLKIQPAKLEDSAVYLCASSGLALGDTQYFGPGTRLTVL.

This clone was seen repeatedly, ten times or more. The gene calls are TRBV29-1 and TRBJ1-5, with D unclear. This CDR3 spans 13 amino acids. Germline V CDR1 and CDR2: SQVTM, ANQGSEA. CDR3 DNA sequence: TGCAGTCGAGTTTGGGCCAGGAATCAGCCCCAGCATTTT. Amino acids: CSRVWARNQPQHF.

There are many counts of this clone. The chain has TRBV11-2 and TRBJ1-1, with D uncertain. From germline, CDR1 is SGHAT and CDR2 FQNNGV. The length of the CDR3 is 11 residues. V lost 1 base to trimming and J lost 10 bases, with 7 bases between them. This CDR3 is CASSLAEGAFF. Written as DNA, the CDR3 is TGTGCCAGCAGCTTAGCGGAGGGAGCTTTCTTT.

This clone has at least ten counts. The V and J genes are TRBV18 and TRBJ2-5; D is perhaps TRBD1 (5 bases). V lost 6 bases, J lost 2 bases, and 16 bases lay in between. Germline lookup yields CDR1 KGHSH and CDR2 LQKENI. There are 15 residues in the CDR3. In DNA form, the CDR3 reads TGTGCCAGCTCTCGAACCAGGGTTTGGCAAGAGACCCAGTACTTC. It is translated as CASSRTRVWQETQYF.

The chain uses TRBV6-1 and TRBJ2-7, with 7 bases identical to TRBD2. J gave up 3 bases and V 5 bases, and 7 bases lay outside the gene matches. Per the germline V gene, CDR1 is MNHNS and CDR2 is SASEGT. This CDR3 region has 14 residues. The CDR3 protein is CASSPGLTNYEQYF. DNA for the CDR3: TGTGCCAGCAGTCCGGGACTAACTAACTACGAGCAGTACTTC.

This clone was recorded many times. The V gene is TRBV6-1, the J gene TRBJ2-2, with a weak D call TRBD2 (6 bases). This CDR3 is built from 15 residues. Germline assignment: CDR1 MNHNS and CDR2 SASEGT. Trimming removed 8 bases at V and 6 bases at J, with 19 bases between. CDR3 residues: CASGVSGTGAGELFF. The CDR3 coding sequence is TGTGCCAGCGGAGTTAGTGGGACGGGAGCCGGGGAGCTGTTTTTT.

This clone was seen many times. The rearrangement joins TRBV20-1 to TRBJ1-1, with no clear D. Germline CDR1 and CDR2: DFQATT and SNEGSKA (reference sequence). The V gene lost 5 bases and the J gene lost 1 base, with 11 bases spanning the gap. The CDR3 contains 13 residues. In DNA, the CDR3 is TGCAGTGCTTTCCGGGGATCGAACACTGAAGCTTTCTTT. Protein product: CSAFRGSNTEAFF.

This clone appeared many times. This chain connects TRBV12-3 or TRBV12-4 to TRBJ1-2, with D possibly TRBD1 on 6 matching bases. V gave up 6 bases and J gave up 5 bases, with 16 bases separating them. The CDR3 contains 14 residues. CDR3 protein: CASSLTGYLYGYTF. As DNA, the CDR3 is TGTGCCAGCAGCCTAACAGGGTACTTGTATGGCTACACCTTC.

This clone has a handful of counts. With a much larger clone just one base away, this may be a read error. This same CDR3 is encoded by further DNA sequences in the sample. The chain has TRBV7-9 and TRBJ2-4; 7 bases line up with TRBD1. The length of the CDR3 is 15 residues. Germline CDR1 is SEHNR and CDR2 is FQNEAQ (reference sequence). Trimming took 9 bases from V and 5 from J; bases not matched to a gene: 13. CDR3 amino acids: CASSPGDRAQNIQYF. The CDR3 region has the DNA TGTGCCAGTAGCCCGGGCGACAGGGCCCAAAACATTCAGTACTTC.

Regarding this clone: This clone may be a read error of a much larger clone one base away. This chain joins TRBV6-6 and TRBJ2-3, with 7 bases that match TRBD1. The CDR3 spans 17 residues. J lost 7 bases, V lost 5 bases, and 18 bases had no gene match. Germline lookup yields CDR1 MNHNY and CDR2 SVGAGI (reference sequence). CDR3: CASSTAIVTGLMNTQYF. The DNA of the CDR3 is TGTGCCAGCAGTACGGCAATCGTGACAGGGTTGATGAATACGCAGTATTTT.

This clone has a count of ten or more. The chain joins TRBV5-1 to TRBJ1-1; TRBD1 is a possible D gene (5 bases). The germline V gene has CDR1 SGHRS and CDR2 YFSETQ. V was clipped by 0 bases and J by 7 bases, with 16 bases between them. The CDR3 covers 15 residues. This chain's CDR3 is CASSLDPAGSIEAFF. As DNA, the CDR3 is TGCGCCAGCAGCTTGGACCCGGCAGGGTCGATTGAAGCTTTCTTT. The full variable domain, rest sourced from reference TRBV5-1 and TRBJ1-1, is KAGVTQTPRYLIKTRGQQVTLSCSPISGHRSVSWYQQTPGQGLQFLFEYFSETQRNKGNFPGRFSGRQFSNSRSEMNVSTLELGDSALYLCASSLDPAGSIEAFFGQGTRLTVV.

This clone was observed at least ten times. The chain links TRBV20-1 to TRBJ1-2, with D possibly being TRBD1 (6 bases). Looked up from germline, CDR1 is DFQATT and CDR2 is SNEGSKA (reference sequence). Trimming shortened V by 3 bases and J by 8 bases, and 10 bases separated the two germline ends. The CDR3 is 11 residues long. CDR3: CSASRQGGYTF. CDR3 bases: TGCAGTGCTAGTAGGCAGGGGGGCTACACCTTC.

This clone was detected many times. J is TRBJ2-7 and V is TRBV7-2; the D is unclear. V was trimmed by 1 base and J by 7 bases, leaving 14 bases between them. This CDR3 is 14 amino acids long. Germline CDR1 reads SGHTA; CDR2 reads FQGNSA. For the CDR3, the DNA is TGTGCCAGCAGCTTAGGGCTAGGCGGCGTGGAGCAGTACTTC. It is translated as CASSLGLGGVEQYF.

This clone was seen more than once but under ten times. The J gene is TRBJ1-1, the V gene TRBV6-2 or TRBV6-3; 7 nucleotides agree with TRBD1. CDR3 size: 13 residues. In germline, CDR1 is MNHEY, CDR2 SVGEGT. The V gene end was trimmed by 2 bases and the J gene end by 11 bases; junction bases not matched to a gene: 8. The CDR3 DNA is TGTGCCAGCAGTTACCGTGGACAGGTTATCGCTTTCTTT. Translating gives CASSYRGQVIAFF.

This clone was detected once. This may arise from a read error, as a much more abundant clone is one base away. The sample holds other DNA sequences that translate to the same CDR3. The chain joins TRBV29-1 to TRBJ2-3; possibly TRBD2 for D (6 bases). Germline CDR1 and CDR2: SQVTM and ANQGSEA. There are 13 residues in the CDR3. The CDR3 region has the DNA TGCAGCGTTGAACACGGGGGTACAGATACTCAGTATTTT. Translating it yields CSVEHGGTDTQYF.

The sample holds many counts of this clone. The chain links TRBV28 to TRBJ2-2; D is uncertain. The CDR3 is 13 residues long. Trimming cost V 5 bases and J 4 bases, with 8 bases left between them. Germline lookup yields CDR1 MDHEN and CDR2 SYDVKM. Written as DNA, the CDR3 is TGTGCCAGCAGTAGATTGACCACCGGGGAGCTGTTTTTT. Residues: CASSRLTTGELFF.

This clone showed up just a few times. The chain recombines TRBV6-6 with TRBJ2-1; TRBD2 is a possible D gene (5 bases). The CDR3 runs 16 residues. V lost 0 bases to trimming and J lost 6 bases, with 15 bases between them. Per germline, CDR1 MNHNY and CDR2 SVGAGI (reference sequence). CDR3 nucleotide sequence: TGTGCCAGCAGTTACTCGAGTCTAGTGGGAGCCAATGAGCAGTTCTTC. This gives the protein CASSYSSLVGANEQFF.

As concerns this clone: This may stem from a read error, because a much larger clone lies one nucleotide away. The CDR3 DNA follows: TGTGCCAGCAGCTCAGGAAATAATCGGGCCAAAAACATTCAGTACTTC. Translated: CASSSGNNRAKNIQYF. The J gene is TRBJ2-4, the V gene TRBV7-9, with D unclear. The germline gives CDR1 SEHNR, CDR2 FQNEAQ (reference sequence). V lost 4 bases and J lost 1, with 14 bases in between. CDR3 length: 16 amino acids.

This clone came up a few times. The rearrangement joins TRBV6-1 to TRBJ1-2; D remains ambiguous. From germline, CDR1 is MNHNS and CDR2 SASEGT. V lost 7 bases and J 8 bases, leaving 17 bases between the germline ends. This CDR3 is 13 amino acids long. The CDR3 here is CASMSYMVEGYTF. CDR3 coding DNA: TGTGCCAGCATGTCCTACATGGTTGAAGGCTACACCTTC.

This clone was seen at least ten times. The gene calls are TRBV20-1 and TRBJ2-1, with 13 bases fitting TRBD2. V lost 3 bases, J lost 3 bases, and 11 bases stayed unmatched. The CDR3 covers 18 residues. Germline CDR1 reads DFQATT; CDR2 reads SNEGSKA (reference sequence). The CDR3 protein is CSARFGTSGTLIYNEQFF. The CDR3 coding sequence is TGCAGTGCTAGGTTTGGGACTAGCGGGACCCTTATCTACAATGAGCAGTTCTTC.

This rearrangement joins TRBV20-1 to TRBJ1-6; tentative D call: TRBD1 (6 bases). The V and J ends lost 3 bases and 0 bases respectively, with 15 bases between them. Germline CDR1 DFQATT, CDR2 SNEGSKA (reference sequence). CDR3 size: 17 residues. CDR3 protein: CSARVGGASSYNSPLHF. Written as DNA, the CDR3 is TGCAGTGCTAGGGTAGGGGGGGCTAGCTCCTATAATTCACCCCTCCACTTT.

This clone has only a few counts. The V gene is TRBV18, the J gene TRBJ2-5; 8 nucleotides match TRBD1. The V and J ends lost 8 bases and 5 bases, in that order; junction bases with no gene match: 10. Germline V lookup: CDR1 KGHSH, CDR2 LQKENI. The CDR3 has 14 residues. The CDR3 loop is CASLQTGVEETQYF. The DNA for the CDR3 is TGTGCCAGCCTTCAGACAGGGGTTGAGGAGACCCAGTACTTC.

The rearrangement joins TRBV7-9 to TRBJ1-1; D gene uncertain. Germline values: CDR1 SEHNR, CDR2 FQNEAQ (reference sequence). V lost 1 base and J 2 bases, leaving 8 bases between the germline ends. The CDR3 length is 14 residues. The DNA for the CDR3 is TGTGCCAGCAGCTTAGGGTGGGGTAACACTGAAGCTTTCTTT. This translates into CASSLGWGNTEAFF.